Shown below are 32 T cell receptor beta chains from a single sample sequenced in a study of blood T cells in healthy people across ages (dated by TCRdb to 2014 to 2015). The library was prepared using 5' RACE. For sequencing, an Illumina HiSeq 2500 was employed. A second PCR of roughly 7 to 11 cycles was run with a J-beta primer mix and a sample-barcoded 5' primer. TCRdb reprocessing: public reads trimmed at Q25 with fastp, clones called with MiXCR, in-frame beta chains kept. When rows share a CDR3 protein, they turn into one entry using the most common DNA and genes. Recorded for this sample are about 1.1 million distinct CDR3 sequences; under 40% of them occurred a single time. The ten largest clones represent around 13% of the sample. The sample was blood. These receptors were taken from a man in his late teens or twenties in good health.

This clonotype was counted between two and nine times. The chain couples TRBV2 to TRBJ1-2; D is perhaps TRBD1 (6 bases). Germline lookup yields CDR1 SNHLY and CDR2 FYNNEI. Deletions cut 5 bases from V and 3 bases from J, with 13 bases between. This CDR3 spans 14 amino acids. In DNA, the CDR3 is TGTGCCAGCAGTCCGGACAGTATATACTATGGCTACACCTTC. As protein: CASSPDSIYYGYTF.

CDR3 in DNA: TGCAGTGCTACCGGACAGGGGGCAGGCAATGAGCAGTTCTTC. Its translation: CSATGQGAGNEQFF. The gene calls are TRBV20-1 and TRBJ2-1; TRBD1 aligns across 11 bases. CDR1 DFQATT and CDR2 SNEGSKA come from the germline V gene (reference sequence). The trim removed 4 bases at V and 6 bases at J, leaving 5 bases unmatched. This CDR3 is built from 14 residues.

This clonotype has just a few counts. This chain links TRBV6-2 or TRBV6-3 with TRBJ2-7; D call uncertain. The CDR3 loop spans 13 amino acids. V was pared by 7 bases and J by 3 bases, with 13 bases between. CDR1 and CDR2 from the germline V gene are MNHEY and SVGEGT. This chain's CDR3 is CASTQFNGYEQYF. DNA for the CDR3: TGTGCCAGCACCCAGTTTAATGGCTACGAGCAGTACTTC.

The V gene is TRBV5-1, the J gene TRBJ2-2; D is unclear. Trimming pared 0 bases from V and 0 bases from J, leaving 9 bases between. This CDR3 spans 16 amino acids. Germline-derived CDR1 and CDR2 are SGHRS and YFSETQ. The CDR3 sequence is CASSLVSASNTGELFF. The CDR3, as DNA: TGCGCCAGCAGCTTGGTGTCGGCATCGAACACCGGGGAGCTGTTTTTT.

Comments on this clonotype: A much larger clone differs by one base, so this may be a read error. This chain connects TRBV4-3 to TRBJ2-1, with D maybe TRBD2 (5 bases). Trimming cost V 1 base and J 10 bases, with 17 bases left between them. Germline V gives CDR1 LGHNA, CDR2 YSLEER. CDR3 length: 15 residues. CDR3 DNA: TGCGCCAGCAGCCAAGGGATAAATCAGCGGAACGAGCAGTTCTTC. It encodes CASSQGINQRNEQFF.

The chain uses TRBV7-6 and TRBJ2-1; no definite D call. The CDR3 is 14 residues long. V lost 5 bases to trimming and J lost 5 bases, with 13 bases between them. Germline V gene sequence: CDR1 SGHVS, CDR2 FNYEAQ. For the CDR3, the DNA is TGTGCCAGCAGCCCCCGGGTCCAAAACAATGAGCAGTTCTTC. As protein: CASSPRVQNNEQFF. The complete variable domain, with remaining parts taken from reference TRBV7-6 and TRBJ2-1, reads GAGVSQSPRYKVTKRGQDVALRCDPISGHVSLYWYRQALGQGPEFLTYFNYEAQQDKSGLPNDRFSAERPEGSISTLTIQRTEQRDSAMYRCASSPRVQNNEQFFGPGTRLTVL.

V is TRBV20-1 and J is TRBJ2-1; TRBD2 aligns across 14 bases. Germline V gives CDR1 DFQATT, CDR2 SNEGSKA (reference sequence). Unmatched junction bases numbered 5, after V lost 0 bases and J lost 4 bases. This CDR3 is 17 amino acids long. DNA for the CDR3: TGCAGTGCTAGAGATCGGACTAGCGGGGGGCTATACAATGAGCAGTTCTTC. It specifies CSARDRTSGGLYNEQFF.

The chain is built from TRBV20-1 and TRBJ2-7; D possibly corresponds to TRBD1 (5 bases). Germline V lookup: CDR1 DFQATT, CDR2 SNEGSKA (reference sequence). The germline V and J ends were trimmed by 5 bases and 2 bases, with 13 bases remaining between them. The length of the CDR3 is 13 residues. CDR3 sequence: CSARQGATYEQYF. DNA for the CDR3: TGCAGTGCTCGACAAGGGGCCACCTACGAGCAGTACTTC.

This clonotype showed up just a few times. This chain uses TRBV6-2 or TRBV6-3 with TRBJ1-5; D is ambiguous. Trimming shortened V by 5 bases and J by 4 bases, and 15 bases separated the two germline ends. Germline lookup yields CDR1 MNHEY and CDR2 SVGEGT. This CDR3 has 15 amino acids. This CDR3 is CASSLRRDLNQPQHF. CDR3 DNA: TGTGCCAGCAGTCTCCGTCGAGATTTAAATCAGCCCCAGCATTTT.

This clonotype turned up a few times. V is TRBV9 and J is TRBJ1-2; D might be TRBD1 (5 bases). There are 16 residues in the CDR3. The V gene's germline CDR1 is SGDLS and CDR2 YYNGEE. The V end lost 3 bases, the J end lost 1 base, and 16 bases lay between the germline ends. In DNA, the CDR3 is TGTGCCAGCAGCGAGGGGTTTAGGGGCAGTAACTATGGCTACACCTTC. Translation: CASSEGFRGSNYGYTF. Complete variable domain (other parts from reference TRBV9 and TRBJ1-2): DSGVTQTPKHLITATGQRVTLRCSPRSGDLSVYWYQQSLDQGLQFLIQYYNGEERAKGNILERFSAQQFPDLHSELNLSSLELGDSALYFCASSEGFRGSNYGYTFGSGTRLTVV.

This rearrangement joins TRBV9 to TRBJ1-1; no clear D gene. The CDR3 loop spans 15 amino acids. Germline V gene lookup returns CDR1 SGDLS and CDR2 YYNGEE. V lost 1 base and J 3 bases, leaving 13 bases between the germline ends. This chain's CDR3 is CASSVSGPMDTEAFF. As DNA, the CDR3 is TGTGCCAGCAGCGTATCAGGACCAATGGACACTGAAGCTTTCTTT.

This rearrangement joins TRBV20-1 to TRBJ1-2; unclear D gene. Trimming cost V 2 bases and J 4 bases, with 14 bases left between them. Germline lookup yields CDR1 DFQATT and CDR2 SNEGSKA (reference sequence). The CDR3 has 14 amino acids. CDR3: CSARPTLGSYGYTF. CDR3 in DNA: TGCAGTGCTAGACCCACACTCGGAAGCTATGGCTACACCTTC.

In this sample, this clonotype turned up many times. CDR3 sequence: CSARALAGGSYEQYF. DNA of the CDR3: TGCAGTGCTAGAGCACTAGCGGGGGGCTCCTACGAGCAGTACTTC. The chain uses TRBV20-1 and TRBJ2-7; TRBD2 matches at 12 bases. The V gene end was trimmed by 1 base and the J gene end by 0 bases; junction bases not matched to a gene: 1. Germline V gene lookup returns CDR1 DFQATT and CDR2 SNEGSKA (reference sequence). There are 15 residues in the CDR3.

This clonotype has just one count. The gene calls are TRBV2 and TRBJ1-5; 9 nucleotides match TRBD1. Germline V gives CDR1 SNHLY, CDR2 FYNNEI. Trimming cost V 7 bases and J 2 bases; bases outside gene matches: 9. The CDR3 runs 16 residues. In DNA, the CDR3 is TGTGCCAGCAATCCTGGGACAGGGATAGGCAATCAGCCCCAGCATTTT. This codes for CASNPGTGIGNQPQHF.

This clonotype was seen a few times. V is TRBV6-2 or TRBV6-3 and J is TRBJ1-6; D gene ambiguous. The CDR3 contains 13 residues. The germline gives CDR1 MNHEY, CDR2 SVGEGT. Trimming removed 5 bases at V and 9 bases at J, with 11 bases between. The CDR3 sequence is CASSDEGGSPLHF. The DNA of the CDR3 is TGTGCCAGCAGTGACGAAGGCGGTTCACCCCTCCACTTT.

This clonotype was seen many times. The V and J genes are TRBV9 and TRBJ2-1; D is perhaps TRBD1 (6 bases). CDR1 is SGDLS and CDR2 is YYNGEE in the germline V gene. The CDR3 is 15 amino acids. V dropped 4 bases and J dropped 0 bases, with 11 bases sitting between them. The CDR3 sequence: CASSPTGDSYNEQFF. The CDR3 nucleotides are TGTGCCAGCAGCCCGACAGGAGACTCCTACAATGAGCAGTTCTTC.

This clonotype was observed a single time. V and J are TRBV7-9 and TRBJ1-2; no definite D call. The CDR3 is made up of 14 amino acids. The ends were cut back, 5 bases at V and 4 bases at J, with 14 bases in the middle. The germline gives CDR1 SEHNR, CDR2 FQNEAQ (reference sequence). The chain's CDR3 is CASSPPRASYGYTF. The CDR3 bases are TGTGCCAGCAGCCCCCCTAGGGCTAGCTATGGCTACACCTTC. Variable domain in full (rest from reference TRBV7-9 and TRBJ1-2): DTGVSQNPRHKITKRGQNVTFRCDPISEHNRLYWYRQTLGQGPEFLTYFQNEAQLEKSRLLSDRFSAERPKGSFSTLEIQRTEQGDSAMYLCASSPPRASYGYTFGSGTRLTVV.

The genes are TRBV27 and TRBJ1-2; D might be TRBD1 (5 bases). The CDR3 spans 16 residues. The V gene's germline CDR1 is MNHEY and CDR2 SMNVEV (reference sequence). Trimming removed 0 bases from V and 4 bases from J, with 15 bases in between. The CDR3 sequence: CASSLSGGALLYGYTF. Here the CDR3 DNA reads TGTGCCAGCAGTTTATCTGGGGGAGCCCTCCTCTATGGCTACACCTTC.

CDR3: CASSPSSGGVTDTQYF. CDR3 nucleotides: TGCGCCAGCAGCCCTTCTAGCGGGGGGGTCACAGATACGCAGTATTTT. The chain carries TRBV4-3 and TRBJ2-3; 12 bases match TRBD2. Germline CDR1 is LGHNA and CDR2 is YSLEER. The CDR3 has 16 residues. V was pared by 4 bases and J by 2 bases, with 4 bases of the junction left unmatched.

The rearrangement joins TRBV20-1 to TRBJ2-2; D is unresolved. The germline V and J ends were trimmed by 4 bases and 6 bases, with 12 bases remaining between them. Germline loops: CDR1 DFQATT, CDR2 SNEGSKA (reference sequence). The CDR3 length is 13 residues. DNA of the CDR3: TGCAGTGCTATTAGCCACTCGGCCGGGGAGCTGTTTTTT. It codes for CSAISHSAGELFF.

In DNA, the CDR3 is TGTGCCAGCAGGCGGGGAGGGCCGATGCAAGATGGCTACACCTTC. Its protein product is CASRRGGPMQDGYTF. The V and J genes are TRBV28 and TRBJ1-2; unclear D gene. The CDR3 is 15 residues long. V lost 6 bases to trimming and J lost 6 bases, with 20 bases between them. The germline gives CDR1 MDHEN, CDR2 SYDVKM.

The chain uses TRBV7-2 and TRBJ2-6, with a tentative D call TRBD2 (7 bases). Germline V gene sequence: CDR1 SGHTA, CDR2 FQGNSA. The CDR3 contains 16 residues. V shed 5 bases and J shed 4 bases, with 15 bases lying between them. Written as DNA, the CDR3 is TGTGCCAGCAGCCTCAAGGGGGGGGACGGGGCCAACGTCCTGACTTTC. It is translated as CASSLKGGDGANVLTF.

This clonotype has a handful of counts. The chain combines TRBV5-1 with TRBJ2-7, with TRBD1 matching 10 bases. CDR1 SGHRS and CDR2 YFSETQ come from the germline V gene. The V segment lost 0 bases and the J segment 4 bases; nucleotides outside the gene matches: 7. CDR3 length: 16 amino acids. CDR3 protein: CASSLATGTGAYEQYF. The CDR3 DNA follows: TGCGCCAGCAGCTTGGCAACCGGGACAGGGGCATACGAGCAGTACTTC.

At least ten counts were recorded for this clonotype. The chain carries TRBV4-1 and TRBJ2-6; D unclear. Trimming removed 2 bases from V and 3 bases from J, with 5 bases in between. This CDR3 has 14 amino acids. CDR1 is MGHRA and CDR2 is YSYEKL in the germline V gene. CDR3 nucleotide sequence: TGCGCCAGCAGCCAAATGGTTGGGGCCAACGTCCTGACTTTC. Its translation is CASSQMVGANVLTF.

There are a few counts of this clonotype. The genes are TRBV5-1 and TRBJ2-1; D is ambiguous. The V gene's germline CDR1 is SGHRS and CDR2 YFSETQ. V was clipped by 0 bases and J by 1 base, with 11 bases between them. CDR3 length equals 16 residues. This CDR3 is CASSLALGASYNEQFF. The CDR3 region has the DNA TGCGCCAGCAGCTTGGCCTTAGGAGCATCCTACAATGAGCAGTTCTTC. The full variable domain, with the rest looked up from reference TRBV5-1 and TRBJ2-1, is KAGVTQTPRYLIKTRGQQVTLSCSPISGHRSVSWYQQTPGQGLQFLFEYFSETQRNKGNFPGRFSGRQFSNSRSEMNVSTLELGDSALYLCASSLALGASYNEQFFGPGTRLTVL.

The V and J genes are TRBV6-5 and TRBJ2-1, with D tentatively TRBD1 (6 bases). Looked up from germline, CDR1 is MNHEY and CDR2 is SVGAGI. V gave up 0 bases and J gave up 0 bases, with 9 bases separating them. The CDR3 extends over 16 amino acids. The CDR3 spells CASSYSIGGSYNEQFF. For the CDR3, the DNA is TGTGCCAGCAGTTACTCGATAGGGGGCTCCTACAATGAGCAGTTCTTC.

The rearrangement links TRBV5-1 to TRBJ1-1, with TRBD1 matching 7 bases. CDR1 SGHRS and CDR2 YFSETQ come from the germline V gene. The V and J ends lost 4 bases and 1 base, in that order; junction bases with no gene match: 4. This CDR3 is built from 14 residues. The CDR3 protein is CASSTDRANTEAFF. The DNA of the CDR3 is TGCGCCAGCAGCACTGACAGGGCGAACACTGAAGCTTTCTTT.

This rearrangement joins TRBV7-2 to TRBJ1-3; D perhaps matches TRBD1 (6 bases). This CDR3 contains 16 residues. Germline CDR1 is SGHTA and CDR2 is FQGNSA. V was cut by 2 bases and J by 2 bases, with 13 bases left in between. CDR3 in DNA: TGTGCCAGCAGCTTATGGACAGCAGGAACTGGAAACACCATATATTTT. Translated, it gives CASSLWTAGTGNTIYF.

The chain combines TRBV6-6 with TRBJ2-5; TRBD2 agrees at 12 bases. The germline V gene encodes CDR1 MNHNY and CDR2 SVGAGI (reference sequence). The CDR3 covers 15 residues. The V segment lost 6 bases and the J segment 11 bases; nucleotides outside the gene matches: 13. As DNA, the CDR3 is TGTGCCAGCAGCCGAGGACTAGCGGGGAGGAATGAGCAGTACTTC. Its protein product is CASSRGLAGRNEQYF.

The V gene is TRBV27, the J gene TRBJ1-6, with D tentatively TRBD1 (5 bases). Germline loops: CDR1 MNHEY, CDR2 SMNVEV (reference sequence). The CDR3 length is 16 residues. V was cut by 7 bases and J by 0 bases, with 13 bases left in between. CDR3 nucleotide sequence: TGTGCCAGCACCCCAGAGGGGAGCTCCTATAATTCACCCCTCCACTTT. This gives the protein CASTPEGSSYNSPLHF.

This clonotype was seen once. V is TRBV20-1 and J is TRBJ1-4; D gene uncertain. Germline V CDR1 and CDR2: DFQATT, SNEGSKA (reference sequence). The CDR3 consists of 17 residues. V was clipped by 0 bases and J by 2 bases, with 16 bases between them. CDR3: CSAREGIKVATNEKLFF. The CDR3 DNA follows: TGCAGTGCTAGAGAGGGGATCAAGGTCGCGACTAATGAAAAACTGTTTTTT.

The chain couples TRBV6-2 or TRBV6-3 to TRBJ1-5; unclear D gene. The CDR3 totals 14 residues. V lost 7 bases and J lost 0, with 10 bases in between. CDR1 and CDR2 from the germline V gene are MNHEY and SVGEGT. DNA of the CDR3: TGTGCCAGCAAAGCAGGTAATAGCAATCAGCCCCAGCATTTT. It is translated as CASKAGNSNQPQHF.